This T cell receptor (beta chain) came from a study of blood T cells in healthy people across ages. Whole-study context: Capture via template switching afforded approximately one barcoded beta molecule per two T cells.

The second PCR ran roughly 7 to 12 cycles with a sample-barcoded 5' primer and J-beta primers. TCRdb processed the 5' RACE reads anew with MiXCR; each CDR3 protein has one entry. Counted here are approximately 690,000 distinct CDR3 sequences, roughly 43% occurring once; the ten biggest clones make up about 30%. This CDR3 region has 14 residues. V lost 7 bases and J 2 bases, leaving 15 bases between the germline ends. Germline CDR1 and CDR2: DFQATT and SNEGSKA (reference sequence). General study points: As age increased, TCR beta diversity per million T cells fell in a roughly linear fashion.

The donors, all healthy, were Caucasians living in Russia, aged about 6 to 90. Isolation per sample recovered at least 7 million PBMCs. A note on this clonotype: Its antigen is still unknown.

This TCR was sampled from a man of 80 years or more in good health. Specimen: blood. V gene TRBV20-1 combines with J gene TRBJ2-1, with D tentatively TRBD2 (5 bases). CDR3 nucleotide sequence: TGCAGTGTCACGCCGGACTCGACCTACAATGAGCAGTTCTTC. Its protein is CSVTPDSTYNEQFF.